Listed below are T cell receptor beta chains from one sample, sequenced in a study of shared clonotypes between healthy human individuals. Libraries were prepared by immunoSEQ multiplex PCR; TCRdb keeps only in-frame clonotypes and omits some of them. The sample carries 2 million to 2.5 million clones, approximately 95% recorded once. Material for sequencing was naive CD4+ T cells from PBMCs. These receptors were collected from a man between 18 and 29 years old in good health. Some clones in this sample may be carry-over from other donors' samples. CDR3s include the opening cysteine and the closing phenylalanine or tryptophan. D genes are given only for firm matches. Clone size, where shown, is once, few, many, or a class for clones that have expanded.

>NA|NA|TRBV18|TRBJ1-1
CASSGRHGGNTEAFF
TGTGCCAGCTCAGGACGCCATGGAGGGAACACTGAAGCTTTCTTT
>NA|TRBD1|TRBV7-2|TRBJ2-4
CASSSPGQGSIQYF
TGTGCCAGCAGCTCGCCGGGACAGGGCAGCATTCAGTACTTC
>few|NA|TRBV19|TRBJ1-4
CASRPGHPNEKLFF
TGTGCCAGTAGGCCGGGACACCCCAATGAAAAACTGTTTTTT
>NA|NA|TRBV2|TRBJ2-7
CASSSFLGGEEQYF
TGTGCCAGCAGCAGTTTTCTTGGGGGTGAGGAGCAGTACTTC
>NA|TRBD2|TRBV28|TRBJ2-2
CASSLSAGGGTGELFF
TGTGCCAGCAGTTTATCGGCGGGAGGCGGAACCGGGGAGCTGTTTTTT
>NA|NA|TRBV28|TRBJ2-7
CASRGTNSYEQYF
TGTGCCAGCAGGGGGACAAACTCCTACGAGCAGTACTTC
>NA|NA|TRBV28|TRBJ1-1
CASSFGQPAEAFF
TGTGCCAGCAGTTTTGGGCAGCCAGCTGAAGCTTTCTTT
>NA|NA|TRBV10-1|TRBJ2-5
CASSDKLSREQYF
TGCGCCAGCAGTGACAAACTGAGTAGGGAGCAGTACTTC
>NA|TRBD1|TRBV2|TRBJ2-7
CASSDQGAGYEQYF
TGTGCCAGCAGTGATCAGGGGGCTGGCTACGAGCAGTACTTC
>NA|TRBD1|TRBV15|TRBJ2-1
CATSQGQLYEQFF
TGTGCCACCAGCCAGGGACAGTTGTATGAGCAGTTCTTC
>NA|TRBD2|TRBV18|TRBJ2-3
CASSLAGGGPDTQYF
TGTGCCAGCTCCCTAGCGGGAGGGGGTCCAGATACGCAGTATTTT
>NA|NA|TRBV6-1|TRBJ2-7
CASSEIFHEQYF
TGTGCCAGCAGTGAAATATTTCACGAGCAGTACTTC
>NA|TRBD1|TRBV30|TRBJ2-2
CAWSGDRLLNTGELFF
TGTGCCTGGAGTGGGGACAGACTATTGAACACCGGGGAGCTGTTTTTT
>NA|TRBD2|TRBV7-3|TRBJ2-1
CASSPSGSRYNEQFF
TGTGCCAGCAGCCCTAGCGGGAGTAGGTACAATGAGCAGTTCTTC
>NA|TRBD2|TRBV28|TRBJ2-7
CASSLFRGTSGMGGSEQYF
TGTGCCAGCAGTTTATTCCGCGGGACTAGCGGGATGGGTGGTAGCGAGCAGTACTTC
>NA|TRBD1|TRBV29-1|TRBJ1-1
CSVEEDRVNTEAFF
TGCAGCGTTGAGGAGGACAGGGTGAACACTGAAGCTTTCTTT
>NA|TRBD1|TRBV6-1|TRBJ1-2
CASSALPRQGAYYGYTF
TGTGCCAGCAGTGCCCTTCCCCGACAGGGGGCGTACTATGGCTACACCTTC
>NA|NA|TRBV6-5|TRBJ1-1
CASSLNRRGTEAFF
TGTGCCAGCAGTCTCAACCGGAGAGGCACTGAAGCTTTCTTT
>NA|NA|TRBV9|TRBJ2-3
CASSVETSSWDTQYF
TGTGCCAGCAGCGTAGAGACTAGTTCATGGGATACGCAGTATTTT
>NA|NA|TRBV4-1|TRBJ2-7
CASSYAALGSVHEQYF
TGCGCCAGCAGCTATGCCGCTCTGGGGTCCGTCCACGAGCAGTACTTC
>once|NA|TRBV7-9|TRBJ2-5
CASSLFRVAQETQYF
TGTGCCAGCAGCTTATTTCGGGTAGCCCAAGAGACCCAGTACTTC
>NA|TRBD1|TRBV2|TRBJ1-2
CAGERQGFYGYTF
TGTGCCGGAGAACGACAGGGTTTCTATGGCTACACCTTC
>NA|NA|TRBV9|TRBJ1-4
CASSVAGQINEKLFF
TGTGCCAGCAGCGTAGCTGGACAGATTAATGAAAAACTGTTTTTT
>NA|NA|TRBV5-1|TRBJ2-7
CASSLDGRSSYEQYF
TGCGCCAGCAGCTTGGACGGCCGAAGCTCCTACGAGCAGTACTTC
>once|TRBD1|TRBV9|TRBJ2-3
CASSVPGTGRDTQYF
TGTGCCAGCAGCGTCCCCGGGACAGGGAGAGATACGCAGTATTTT
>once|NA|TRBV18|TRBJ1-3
CASSPPGAGRTPIYF
TGTGCCAGCTCACCGCCTGGGGCGGGGAGGACTCCCATATATTTT
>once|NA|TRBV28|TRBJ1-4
CASSWGGEKLFF
TGTGCCAGCAGCTGGGGAGGGGAAAAACTGTTTTTT
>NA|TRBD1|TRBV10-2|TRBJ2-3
CASTATGGGTDTQYF
TGCGCCAGCACCGCCACAGGGGGTGGCACAGATACGCAGTATTTT
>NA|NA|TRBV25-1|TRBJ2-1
CASSYHNEQFF
TGTGCCAGCAGTTACCACAATGAGCAGTTCTTC
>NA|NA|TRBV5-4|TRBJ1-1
CASSSAVGGHTEAFF
TGTGCCAGCAGCTCCGCTGTGGGGGGGCACACTGAAGCTTTCTTT
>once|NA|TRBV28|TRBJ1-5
CASSLPGNLNQPQHF
TGTGCCAGCAGTTTACCGGGTAACCTCAATCAGCCCCAGCATTTT
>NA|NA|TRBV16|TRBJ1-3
CASSQTVSGNTIYF
TGTGCCAGCAGCCAGACAGTCTCTGGAAACACCATATATTTT
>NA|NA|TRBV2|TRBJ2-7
CASSAESLRASYEQYF
TGTGCCAGCAGCGCCGAGAGTCTTAGGGCCTCCTACGAGCAGTACTTC
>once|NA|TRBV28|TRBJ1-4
CASSSSGIGEKLFF
TGTGCCAGCAGCTCCTCCGGGATAGGCGAAAAACTGTTTTTT
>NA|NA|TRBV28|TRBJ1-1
CASSPPGGRRGTEAFF
TGTGCCAGCAGTCCTCCCGGGGGGCGCCGGGGCACTGAAGCTTTCTTT
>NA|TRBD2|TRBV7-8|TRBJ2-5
CASSLRTSGETQYF
TGTGCCAGCAGCCTAAGGACTAGCGGGGAGACCCAGTACTTC
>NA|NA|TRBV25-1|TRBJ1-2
CASSESGRGKYGYTF
TGTGCCAGCAGTGAATCCGGCAGGGGCAAATATGGCTACACCTTC
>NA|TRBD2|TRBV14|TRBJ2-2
CASSQNERESENTGELFF
TGTGCCAGCAGCCAAAATGAGCGGGAGTCGGAGAACACCGGGGAGCTGTTTTTT
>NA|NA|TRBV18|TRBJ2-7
CASSLYSGTSYEQYF
TGTGCCAGCTCGCTGTATAGCGGAACCTCCTACGAGCAGTACTTC
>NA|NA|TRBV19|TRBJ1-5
CASRAKAGQPQHF
TGTGCCAGTCGTGCAAAGGCGGGTCAGCCCCAGCATTTT
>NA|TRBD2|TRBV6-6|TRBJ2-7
CASSWGGESYREQYF
TGTGCCAGCAGTTGGGGGGGGGAGAGCTATCGCGAGCAGTACTTC
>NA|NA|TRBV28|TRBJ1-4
CASSLSGQPSYRFF
TGTGCCAGCAGTTTAAGTGGCCAACCCTCCTATAGGTTTTTT
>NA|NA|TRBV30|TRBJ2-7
CAWGGRISYEQYF
TGTGCCTGGGGGGGACGGATCTCCTACGAGCAGTACTTC
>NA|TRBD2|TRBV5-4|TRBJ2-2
CASSSSGRAPGELFF
TGTGCCAGCAGCTCCAGCGGGAGGGCCCCCGGGGAGCTGTTTTTT
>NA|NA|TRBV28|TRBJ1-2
CASSTTGLYGYTF
TGTGCCAGCAGCACGACAGGCCTCTATGGCTACACCTTC
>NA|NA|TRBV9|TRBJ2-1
CASSVGVGPPSYNEQFF
TGTGCCAGCAGCGTAGGGGTGGGACCGCCCTCCTACAATGAGCAGTTCTTC
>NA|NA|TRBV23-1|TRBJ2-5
CASSTRTQYF
TGCGCCAGTTCTACCCGGACCCAGTACTTC
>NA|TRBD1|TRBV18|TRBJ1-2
CASSPGQGEGYTF
TGTGCCAGCTCCCCGGGACAGGGAGAAGGCTACACCTTC
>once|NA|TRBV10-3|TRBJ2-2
CAISVGRANTGELFF
TGTGCCATCAGTGTGGGGCGGGCGAACACCGGGGAGCTGTTTTTT
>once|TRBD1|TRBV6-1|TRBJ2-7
CASSAAGQGAYEQYF
TGTGCCAGCAGTGCCGCGGGACAGGGGGCTTACGAGCAGTACTTC
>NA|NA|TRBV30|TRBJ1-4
CAWSQTGFMFF
TGTGCCTGGAGTCAAACAGGGTTTATGTTTTTT
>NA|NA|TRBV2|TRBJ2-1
CASSDVAAYNEQFF
TGTGCCAGCAGTGATGTGGCGGCCTACAATGAGCAGTTCTTC
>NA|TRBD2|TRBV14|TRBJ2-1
CASSQRGLGSQFF
TGTGCCAGCAGCCAACGTGGACTAGGATCGCAGTTCTTC
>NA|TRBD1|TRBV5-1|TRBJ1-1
CASSPGDRNTEAFF
TGCGCCAGCAGCCCGGGGGACAGGAACACTGAAGCTTTCTTT
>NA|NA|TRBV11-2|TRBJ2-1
CASSRGESLNEQFF
TGTGCCAGCAGCCGAGGCGAGAGCCTCAATGAGCAGTTCTTC
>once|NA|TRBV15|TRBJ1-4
CATSRGGANEKLFF
TGTGCCACCAGCAGAGGGGGCGCGAATGAAAAACTGTTTTTT
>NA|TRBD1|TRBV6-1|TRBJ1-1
CASSGPRGTGRYAEAFF
TGTGCCAGCAGTGGACCTCGGGGGACAGGGAGATACGCTGAAGCTTTCTTT